What follows are 29 T cell receptor beta chains derived from one specimen sequenced in a study of blood T cell repertoires in COVID-19. TCRdb keeps only in-frame clones here, not all; method: immunoSEQ multiplex PCR. The sample yields over 15,000 clones, 80% to 90% seen once. The source material was peripheral blood. These receptors came from a man aged 80 or over with acute or convalescent COVID-19.

The chain links TRBV6-6 to TRBJ2-3, with TRBD2 matching over 7 bases. Germline lookup yields CDR1 MNHNY and CDR2 SVGAGI (reference sequence). CDR3 length: 15 amino acids. The junction had 8 bases not matched to a gene; V was cut back by 4 bases and J by 4 bases. In DNA, the CDR3 is TGTGCCAGCAGTTCTGCCGGGACTAACGCAGATACGCAGTATTTT. Amino acids: CASSSAGTNADTQYF.

The chain links TRBV5-6 to TRBJ2-7; TRBD1 agrees at 8 bases. The ends lost 1 base at V and 2 bases at J; junction bases unmatched: 2. Germline assignment: CDR1 SGHDT and CDR2 YYEEEE. This CDR3 spans 14 amino acids. The CDR3 sequence is CASSLQGATYEQYF. Here the CDR3 DNA reads TGTGCCAGCAGCTTGCAGGGGGCGACCTACGAGCAGTACTTC.

The CDR3 sequence: CASSYERIGNQPQHF. In DNA, the CDR3 is TGTGCCAGCAGTTACGAGCGAATCGGCAATCAGCCCCAGCATTTT. J is TRBJ1-5 and V is TRBV2; D is unclear. The CDR3 contains 15 residues. The V gene's germline CDR1 is SNHLY and CDR2 FYNNEI. V was cut by 5 bases and J by 2 bases, with 13 bases left in between. Supplemented by reference TRBV2 and TRBJ1-5, the full variable domain reads EPEVTQTPSHQVTQMGQEVILRCVPISNHLYFYWYRQILGQKVEFLVSFYNNEISEKSEIFDDQFSVERPDGSNFTLKIRSTKLEDSAMYFCASSYERIGNQPQHFGDGTRLSIL.

This clone was recorded once. This rearrangement joins TRBV6-2 or TRBV6-3 to TRBJ2-7, with D unclear. The CDR3 extends over 12 amino acids. The germline V and J ends were trimmed by 2 bases and 6 bases, with 8 bases remaining between them. The germline CDR1 and CDR2 sequences are MNHEY and SVGEGT. CDR3 loop: CASSYPVSEQYF. As DNA, the CDR3 is TGTGCCAGCAGTTACCCTGTCTCCGAGCAGTACTTC.

V usage is TRBV19 and J usage is TRBJ2-2; D possibly corresponds to TRBD1 (5 bases). The germline gives CDR1 LNHDA, CDR2 SQIVND (reference sequence). The CDR3 contains 12 residues. The germline V and J ends were trimmed by 5 bases and 7 bases, with 8 bases remaining between them. The CDR3 spells CASSGQGGELFF. The CDR3 DNA follows: TGTGCCAGTAGTGGCCAGGGCGGGGAGCTGTTTTTT.

The chain uses TRBV5-1 and TRBJ2-1; TRBD1 matches at 7 bases. The V and J ends lost 4 bases and 5 bases, in that order; junction bases with no gene match: 6. From germline, CDR1 is SGHRS and CDR2 YFSETQ. CDR3 length: 14 amino acids. Here the CDR3 DNA reads TGCGCCAGCAGCCCTGGGACAGCTAACAATGAGCAGTTCTTC. Protein product: CASSPGTANNEQFF.

This clone was observed once. The chain is built from TRBV5-6 and TRBJ2-2, with TRBD1 matching over 8 bases. V shed 2 bases, J shed 0 bases, and the junction held 3 bases outside the gene matches. CDR3 size: 16 residues. CDR1 SGHDT and CDR2 YYEEEE come from the germline V gene. The CDR3 DNA follows: TGTGCCAGCAGCTTCACAGGGGGGTCGAACACCGGGGAGCTGTTTTTT. Residues: CASSFTGGSNTGELFF.

This chain links TRBV3-1 (or the pseudogene TRBV3-2) with TRBJ2-7; 9 bases map to TRBD2. The germline V gene encodes CDR1 LGHDT and CDR2 YNNKEL (reference sequence). The V segment lost 0 bases and the J segment 3 bases; nucleotides outside the gene matches: 6. The CDR3 consists of 16 residues. DNA for the CDR3: TGTGCCAGCAGCCAAGACCCAGCGGGGGGTGTCTACGAGCAGTACTTC. Amino acids: CASSQDPAGGVYEQYF.

This chain uses TRBV7-8 with TRBJ2-2; 9 positions agree with TRBD1. The CDR3 sequence is 15 residues long. Germline-derived CDR1 and CDR2 are SGHVS and FQNEAQ. V lost 5 bases, J lost 4 bases, and 5 bases stayed unmatched. This chain's CDR3 is CASSTQGAFTGELFF. The DNA of the CDR3 is TGTGCCAGCAGCACACAGGGGGCATTCACCGGGGAGCTGTTTTTT.

The chain combines TRBV4-1 with TRBJ2-7, with D perhaps matching TRBD1 (7 bases). V lost 4 bases and J lost 3, with 16 bases in between. The length of the CDR3 is 15 residues. Germline V lookup: CDR1 MGHRA, CDR2 YSYEKL. The CDR3 loop reads CASSLRGGGFYEQYF. The DNA for the CDR3 is TGCGCCAGCAGCCTTCGTGGAGGGGGCTTCTACGAGCAGTACTTC.

As for this clone: At one boundary the junction diverges from the germline segment, which might be a read error. This chain connects TRBV5-1 to TRBJ1-2; D might be TRBD1 (6 bases). The germline gives CDR1 SGHRS, CDR2 YFSETQ. This CDR3 spans 15 amino acids. For the CDR3, the DNA is TGCGCCAGCAGCCAATTGGACAGACCGCCCTATCGCTACACCTTC. Encoded protein: CASSQLDRPPYRYTF.

This clone was seen only once. The chain has TRBV4-1 and TRBJ2-7; 12 positions agree with TRBD1. Trimming at V came to 6 bases and at J to 4 bases, leaving 7 bases not matched to a gene. CDR1 is MGHRA and CDR2 is YSYEKL in the germline V gene. CDR3 size: 15 residues. In nucleotides, the CDR3 is TGCGCCAGCAGGATTAGGGGACAGGGGGCGTACGAGCAGTACTTC. It translates to CASRIRGQGAYEQYF.

J is TRBJ2-7 and V is TRBV30; 9 positions match TRBD1. The V gene end was trimmed by 2 bases and the J gene end by 3 bases; junction bases not matched to a gene: 2. The CDR3 totals 13 residues. In germline, CDR1 is GTSNPN, CDR2 SVGIG (reference sequence). The CDR3 DNA is TGTGCCTGGAGTCGGGACAGGGTCTACGAGCAGTACTTC. It encodes CAWSRDRVYEQYF.

The chain has TRBV4-2 and TRBJ1-3; D remains unclear. Germline-derived CDR1 and CDR2 are LGHNA and YNFKEQ. Trimming took off 0 bases at V and 0 bases at J, with 9 bases between the two ends. CDR3 length: 16 amino acids. The CDR3 bases are TGTGCCAGCAGCCAAGATCGGGATCCCTCTGGAAACACCATATATTTT. It encodes CASSQDRDPSGNTIYF.

The rearrangement links TRBV20-1 to TRBJ1-2, with TRBD1 identical over 8 bases. The V gene end was trimmed by 3 bases and the J gene end by 1 base; junction bases not matched to a gene: 4. CDR3 length equals 14 residues. Germline V gene lookup returns CDR1 DFQATT and CDR2 SNEGSKA (reference sequence). CDR3 amino acids: CSASRTGFNYGYTF. The CDR3 DNA reads TGCAGTGCTAGTAGGACAGGGTTTAACTATGGCTACACCTTC.

The J gene is TRBJ1-3, the V gene TRBV6-5; 7 bases line up with TRBD1. The CDR3 is 15 amino acids. V dropped 8 bases and J dropped 0; count of bases not matched to a gene: 7. Germline loops: CDR1 MNHEY, CDR2 SVGAGI. The CDR3, as DNA: TGTGCCAGCCGATCGGGACAGATCTCTGGAAACACCATATATTTT. Amino acids: CASRSGQISGNTIYF.

This clone was picked up one time. V usage is TRBV4-1 and J usage is TRBJ2-7; a weak D match, TRBD1 (6 bases). The germline V gene encodes CDR1 MGHRA and CDR2 YSYEKL. There are 13 residues in the CDR3. The V end lost 3 bases, the J end lost 7 bases, and 13 bases lay between the germline ends. CDR3 amino acids: CASSQSRGWEQYF. The CDR3 DNA is TGCGCCAGCAGCCAGAGCAGGGGATGGGAGCAGTACTTC.

CDR3 nucleotides: TGTGCCGCCCTGAGCGGGTCGAACACCGGGGAGCTGTTTTTT. Translated, it gives CAALSGSNTGELFF. The chain recombines TRBV30 with TRBJ2-2, with D possibly matching TRBD2 (6 bases). CDR1 and CDR2 from the germline V gene are GTSNPN and SVGIG (reference sequence). The CDR3 is 14 residues long. V was clipped by 8 bases and J by 0 bases, with 13 bases between them.

The chain employs TRBV11-2 and TRBJ1-2; the match to TRBD1 covers 7 bases. Germline loops: CDR1 SGHAT, CDR2 FQNNGV. The CDR3 length is 14 residues. The V gene end was trimmed by 0 bases and the J gene end by 4 bases; junction bases not matched to a gene: 2. The CDR3 reads CASSLEAGGYGYTF. The CDR3, as DNA: TGTGCCAGCAGCTTAGAAGCAGGGGGCTATGGCTACACCTTC.

The CDR3: CSASLGAGLSNEQFF. The CDR3 region has the DNA TGCAGTGCTAGTTTAGGGGCAGGGTTAAGCAATGAGCAGTTCTTC. The rearrangement uses TRBV20-1 and TRBJ2-1; tentatively, D is TRBD1 (5 bases). The germline V gene has CDR1 DFQATT and CDR2 SNEGSKA (reference sequence). V lost 3 bases and J 6 bases, leaving 18 bases between the germline ends. This CDR3 contains 15 residues.

The chain carries TRBV9 and TRBJ1-1; D ambiguous. Looked up from germline, CDR1 is SGDLS and CDR2 is YYNGEE. V was cut by 4 bases and J by 0 bases, with 10 bases left in between. There are 14 residues in the CDR3. Here the CDR3 DNA reads TGTGCCAGCAGCCTCGGGTTCCTGAACACTGAAGCTTTCTTT. It codes for CASSLGFLNTEAFF.

This clone was seen a handful of times. The V and J genes are TRBV7-9 and TRBJ2-1, with 16 bases matching TRBD2. CDR1 and CDR2 (germline): SEHNR, FQNEAQ (reference sequence). With 3 bases clipped from V and 13 bases from J, the junction kept 3 bases outside the gene matches. CDR3 length: 14 residues. As DNA, the CDR3 is TGTGCCAGCAGCTTCGGGACTAGCGGGAGGGCCCAGTTCTTC. This gives the protein CASSFGTSGRAQFF.

The V call is TRBV29-1, the J call TRBJ2-1, with TRBD2 matching over 11 bases. The V segment lost 4 bases and the J segment 4 bases; nucleotides outside the gene matches: 9. CDR1 and CDR2 (germline): SQVTM, ANQGSEA. CDR3 length: 16 residues. The CDR3 region is CSVASIRLAGYNEQFF. The CDR3 bases are TGCAGCGTTGCCTCCATACGACTAGCGGGATACAATGAGCAGTTCTTC.

The chain uses TRBV19 and TRBJ1-1, with D possibly TRBD1 on 5 matching bases. Germline values: CDR1 LNHDA, CDR2 SQIVND (reference sequence). V gave up 6 bases and J gave up 6 bases, with 26 bases separating them. The CDR3 is made up of 17 amino acids. The CDR3 nucleotides read TGTGCCAGTAGCATTGGCCTCTCTTTGCAGGGAAAATCTGAAGCTTTCTTT. Its protein product is CASSIGLSLQGKSEAFF. The variable domain in full, with the rest retrieved from reference TRBV19 and TRBJ1-1, is DGGITQSPKYLFRKEGQNVTLSCEQNLNHDAMYWYRQDPGQGLRLIYYSQIVNDFQKGDIAEGYSVSREKKESFPLTVTSAQKNPTAFYLCASSIGLSLQGKSEAFFGQGTRLTVV.

The V and J genes are TRBV5-1 and TRBJ2-5; D remains ambiguous. V lost 2 bases, J lost 4 bases, and 9 bases lay in between. The germline gives CDR1 SGHRS, CDR2 YFSETQ. This CDR3 has 13 amino acids. This chain's CDR3 is CASSFNTGETQYF. DNA of the CDR3: TGCGCCAGCAGCTTTAACACGGGAGAGACCCAGTACTTC.

This sequence joins TRBV6-5 and TRBJ1-1; D unclear. The CDR3 consists of 13 residues. Per germline, CDR1 MNHEY and CDR2 SVGAGI. Trimming took off 4 bases at V and 10 bases at J, with 16 bases between the two ends. The CDR3 spells CASSSERSFGAFF. CDR3 DNA sequence: TGTGCCAGCAGTTCCGAACGTTCCTTCGGAGCTTTCTTT.

This sequence joins TRBV5-1 and TRBJ1-2, with 9 nucleotides matching TRBD1. CDR3 length equals 15 residues. J was trimmed by 6 bases and V by 1 base; bases with no gene match: 7. CDR1 and CDR2 from the germline V gene are SGHRS and YFSETQ. The CDR3 is CASSLSGQGIDGYTF. DNA of the CDR3: TGCGCCAGCAGCTTGTCCGGACAGGGGATCGATGGCTACACCTTC.

This chain joins TRBV19 and TRBJ2-7, with a weak D call TRBD1 (5 bases). With 5 bases removed from V and 6 bases from J, the gap between germline ends came to 20 bases. CDR1 is LNHDA, CDR2 SQIVND, per germline (reference sequence). The CDR3 spans 15 residues. The CDR3 region has the DNA TGTGCCAGTAGTTCTCAGGGCGCTAAATCTGCCGAGCAGTACTTC. It is translated as CASSSQGAKSAEQYF.

This clone has a single count. The V and J genes are TRBV3-1 (or the pseudogene TRBV3-2) and TRBJ1-2; 8 nucleotides line up with TRBD1. The CDR3 runs 15 residues. Per germline, CDR1 LGHDT and CDR2 YNNKEL (reference sequence). V lost 4 bases and J lost 4; bases outside the gene matches: 8. Here the CDR3 reads CASSPARGLGYGYTF. The CDR3 coding sequence is TGTGCCAGCAGCCCCGCCAGGGGGCTGGGCTATGGCTACACCTTC.